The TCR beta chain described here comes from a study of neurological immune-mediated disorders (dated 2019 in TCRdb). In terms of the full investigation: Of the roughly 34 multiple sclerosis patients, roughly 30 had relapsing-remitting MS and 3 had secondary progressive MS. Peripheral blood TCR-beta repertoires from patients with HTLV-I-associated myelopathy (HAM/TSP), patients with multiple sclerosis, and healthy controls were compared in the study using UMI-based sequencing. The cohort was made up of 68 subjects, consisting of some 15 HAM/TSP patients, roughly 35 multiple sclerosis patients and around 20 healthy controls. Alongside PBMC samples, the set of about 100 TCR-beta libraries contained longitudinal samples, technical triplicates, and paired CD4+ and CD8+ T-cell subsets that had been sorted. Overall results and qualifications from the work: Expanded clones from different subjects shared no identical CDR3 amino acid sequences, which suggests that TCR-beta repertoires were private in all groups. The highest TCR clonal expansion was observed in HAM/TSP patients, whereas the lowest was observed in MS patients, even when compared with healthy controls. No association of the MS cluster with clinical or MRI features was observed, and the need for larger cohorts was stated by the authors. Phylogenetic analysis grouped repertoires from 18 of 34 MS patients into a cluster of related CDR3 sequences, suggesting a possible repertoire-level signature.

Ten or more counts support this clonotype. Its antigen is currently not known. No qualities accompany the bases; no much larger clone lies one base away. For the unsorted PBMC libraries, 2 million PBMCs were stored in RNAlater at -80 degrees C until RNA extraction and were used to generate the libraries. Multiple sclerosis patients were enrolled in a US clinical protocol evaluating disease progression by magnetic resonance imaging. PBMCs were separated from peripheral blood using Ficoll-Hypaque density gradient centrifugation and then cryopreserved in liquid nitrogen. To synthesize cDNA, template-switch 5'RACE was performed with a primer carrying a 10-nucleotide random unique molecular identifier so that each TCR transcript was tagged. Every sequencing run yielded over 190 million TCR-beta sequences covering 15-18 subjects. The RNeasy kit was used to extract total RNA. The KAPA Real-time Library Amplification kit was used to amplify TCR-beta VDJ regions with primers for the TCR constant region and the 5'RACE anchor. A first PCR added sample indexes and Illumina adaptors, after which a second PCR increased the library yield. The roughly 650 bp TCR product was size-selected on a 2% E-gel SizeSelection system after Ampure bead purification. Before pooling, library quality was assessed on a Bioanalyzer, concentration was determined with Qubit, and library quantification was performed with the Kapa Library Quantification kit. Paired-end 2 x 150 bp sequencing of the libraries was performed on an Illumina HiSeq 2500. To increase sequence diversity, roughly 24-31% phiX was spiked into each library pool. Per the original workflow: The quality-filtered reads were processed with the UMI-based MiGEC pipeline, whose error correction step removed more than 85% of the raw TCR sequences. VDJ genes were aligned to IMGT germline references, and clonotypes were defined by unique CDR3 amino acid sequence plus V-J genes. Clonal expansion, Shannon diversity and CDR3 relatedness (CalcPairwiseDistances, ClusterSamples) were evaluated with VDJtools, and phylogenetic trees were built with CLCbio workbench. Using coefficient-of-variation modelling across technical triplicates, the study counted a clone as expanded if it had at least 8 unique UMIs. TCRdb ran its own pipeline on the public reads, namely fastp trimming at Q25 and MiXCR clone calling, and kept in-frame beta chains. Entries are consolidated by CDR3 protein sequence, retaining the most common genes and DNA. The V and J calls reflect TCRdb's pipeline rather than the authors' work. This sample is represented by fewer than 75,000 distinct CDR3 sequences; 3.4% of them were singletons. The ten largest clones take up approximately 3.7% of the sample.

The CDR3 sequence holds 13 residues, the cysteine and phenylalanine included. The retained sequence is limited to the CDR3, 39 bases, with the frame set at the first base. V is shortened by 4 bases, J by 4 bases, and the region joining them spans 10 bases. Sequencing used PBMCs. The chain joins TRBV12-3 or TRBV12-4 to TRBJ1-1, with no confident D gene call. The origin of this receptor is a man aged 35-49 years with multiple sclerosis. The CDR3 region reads CASSSHSATEAFF. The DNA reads TGTGCCAGCAGTTCTCACAGTGCCACTGAAGCTTTCTTT.